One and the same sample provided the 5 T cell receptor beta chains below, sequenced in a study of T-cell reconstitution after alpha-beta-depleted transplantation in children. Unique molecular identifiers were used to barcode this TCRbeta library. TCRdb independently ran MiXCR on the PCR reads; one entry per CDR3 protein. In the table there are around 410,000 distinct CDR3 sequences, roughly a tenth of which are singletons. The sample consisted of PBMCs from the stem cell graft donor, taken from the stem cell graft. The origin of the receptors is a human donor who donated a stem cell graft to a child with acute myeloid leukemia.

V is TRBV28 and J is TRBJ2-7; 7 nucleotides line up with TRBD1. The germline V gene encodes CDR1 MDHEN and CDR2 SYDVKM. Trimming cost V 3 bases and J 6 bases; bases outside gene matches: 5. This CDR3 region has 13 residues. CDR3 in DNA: TGTGCCAGCAGTTTGTACAGGGGTGGCGAGCAGTACTTC. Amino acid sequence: CASSLYRGGEQYF.

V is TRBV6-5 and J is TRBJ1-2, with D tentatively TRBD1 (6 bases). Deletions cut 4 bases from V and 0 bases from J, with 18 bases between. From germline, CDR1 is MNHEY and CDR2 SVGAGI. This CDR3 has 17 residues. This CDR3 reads CASSSGGGGPSNYGYTF. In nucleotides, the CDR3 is TGTGCCAGCAGTTCCGGCGGGGGGGGGCCTTCTAACTATGGCTACACCTTC.

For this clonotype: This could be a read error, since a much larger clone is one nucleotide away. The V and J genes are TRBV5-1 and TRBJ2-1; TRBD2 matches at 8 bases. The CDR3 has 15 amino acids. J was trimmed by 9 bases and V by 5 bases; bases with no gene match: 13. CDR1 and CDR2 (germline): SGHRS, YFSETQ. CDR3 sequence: CASSLTGGGSVEQFF. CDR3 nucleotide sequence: TGCGCCAGCAGTTTGACTGGCGGGGGGTCAGTTGAGCAGTTCTTC. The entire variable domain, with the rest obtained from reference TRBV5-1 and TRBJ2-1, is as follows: KAGVTQTPRYLIKTRGQQVTLSCSPISGHRSVSWYQQTPGQGLQFLFEYFSETQRNKGNFPGRFSGRQFSNSRSEMNVSTLELGDSALYLCASSLTGGGSVEQFFGPGTRLTVL.

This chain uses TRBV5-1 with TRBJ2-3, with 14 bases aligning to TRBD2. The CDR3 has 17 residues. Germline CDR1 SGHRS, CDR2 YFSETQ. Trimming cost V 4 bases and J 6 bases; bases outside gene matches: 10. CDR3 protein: CASSTQGTSGSTDTQYF. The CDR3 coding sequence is TGCGCCAGCAGCACCCAGGGGACTAGCGGGAGTACCGATACGCAGTATTTT.

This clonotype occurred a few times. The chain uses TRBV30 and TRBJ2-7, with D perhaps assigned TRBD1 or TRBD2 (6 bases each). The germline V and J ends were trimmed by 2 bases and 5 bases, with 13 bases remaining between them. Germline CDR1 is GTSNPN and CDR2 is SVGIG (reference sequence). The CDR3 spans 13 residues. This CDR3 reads CAWSRGARNEQYF. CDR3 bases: TGTGCCTGGAGTAGGGGGGCGCGGAACGAGCAGTACTTC.